What follows are 16 T cell receptor beta chains derived from one specimen sequenced in a study of CD8 T cells in ankylosing spondylitis. One entry per CDR3 protein results from TCRdb running MiXCR on the 5' RACE reads. The table lists about 250,000 distinct CDR3 sequences, about 30% of them singletons. Sequences were obtained from blood, either unsorted or a sorted T cell fraction (not recorded which). These receptors all come from a male donor with ankylosing spondylitis or in good health (not recorded which).

This clonotype occurred a few times. The V gene is TRBV15, the J gene TRBJ1-5; perhaps TRBD1 as D (5 bases). This CDR3 is 15 amino acids long. Germline V gives CDR1 LNHNV, CDR2 YYDKDF (reference sequence). V was shortened by 8 bases and J by 8 bases, with 22 bases between the two germline ends. CDR3 in DNA: TGTGCCACCCACTCGGGAGACAGTCAAGGAAAGCCCCAGCATTTT. Amino acid sequence: CATHSGDSQGKPQHF.

This chain links TRBV2 with TRBJ2-7; 9 bases are a match to TRBD1. CDR1 is SNHLY and CDR2 is FYNNEI in the germline V gene. The CDR3 is made up of 14 amino acids. V dropped 6 bases and J dropped 2; count of bases not matched to a gene: 5. CDR3 amino acids: CASRKRQGAYEQYF. The CDR3 nucleotides read TGTGCCAGCAGGAAGCGACAGGGGGCCTACGAGCAGTACTTC.

The chain joins TRBV15 to TRBJ2-5; TRBD1 aligns across 8 bases. Germline values: CDR1 LNHNV, CDR2 YYDKDF (reference sequence). This CDR3 is 15 amino acids long. Trimming cost V 1 base and J 2 bases; bases outside gene matches: 3. CDR3 nucleotide sequence: TGTGCCACCAGCAGAGCCGGGACAGGTCAAGAGACCCAGTACTTC. It codes for CATSRAGTGQETQYF.

This rearrangement joins TRBV12-3 or TRBV12-4 to TRBJ1-4; D gene uncertain. The length of the CDR3 is 13 residues. V was clipped by 3 bases and J by 6 bases, with 8 bases between them. The CDR3 DNA reads TGTGCCAGCAGTTTTGCGGGAGATGAAAAACTGTTTTTT. Protein: CASSFAGDEKLFF.

The chain joins TRBV6-5 to TRBJ1-2, with TRBD1 as a possible D gene (6 bases). The V and J ends lost 2 bases and 7 bases respectively, with 14 bases between them. The CDR3 covers 14 residues. In germline, CDR1 is MNHEY, CDR2 SVGAGI. The DNA of the CDR3 is TGTGCCAGCAGTTACCACATAGGAGGGGGTGGCTACACCTTC. This codes for CASSYHIGGGGYTF.

The chain is built from TRBV12-3 or TRBV12-4 and TRBJ2-1, with 7 nucleotides matching TRBD2. V trimming: 1 base; J trimming: 8 bases; junction bases outside the gene matches: 14. CDR3 length equals 17 residues. The CDR3 DNA sequence: TGTGCCAGCAGTTTAGGAAACAGCGGGGAGGCATTGGATGAGCAGTTCTTC. It translates to CASSLGNSGEALDEQFF.

CDR3 residues: CASTSTLGLAVTDTQYF. CDR3 bases: TGTGCCAGCACCTCGACTCTTGGACTAGCGGTCACAGATACGCAGTATTTT. V and J are TRBV7-8 and TRBJ2-3, with TRBD2 matching 10 bases. The CDR3 loop spans 17 amino acids. V trimming: 7 bases; J trimming: 2 bases; junction bases outside the gene matches: 12. Germline V gene sequence: CDR1 SGHVS, CDR2 FQNEAQ.

This clonotype was picked up a small number of times. This chain links TRBV12-3 or TRBV12-4 with TRBJ2-1; TRBD2 matches 10 bases. The CDR3 contains 13 residues. V lost 6 bases and J lost 8; bases outside the gene matches: 4. In nucleotides, the CDR3 is TGTGCCAGCAGACCTAGCGGGGGTTATGAGCAGTTCTTC. It specifies CASRPSGGYEQFF.

The V gene is TRBV15, the J gene TRBJ2-6; D may match TRBD1 or TRBD2 (5 bases each). With 6 bases removed from V and 4 bases from J, the gap between germline ends came to 13 bases. The CDR3 has 15 amino acids. Germline V gives CDR1 LNHNV, CDR2 YYDKDF (reference sequence). CDR3 DNA: TGTGCCACCAGACTGAGGGGTTCGGGGGCCAACGTCCTGACTTTC. Translating gives CATRLRGSGANVLTF.

CDR3 protein: CASSEISGPRDEKLFF. The CDR3 DNA reads TGTGCCAGCAGTGAAATATCGGGACCTAGGGATGAAAAACTGTTTTTT. The chain carries TRBV25-1 and TRBJ1-4; the D gene is possibly TRBD1 (5 bases). The CDR3 runs 16 residues. Germline CDR1 and CDR2: MGHDK and SYGVNS. The V end was cut by 2 bases, the J end by 6 bases, with 16 bases between.

This clonotype was observed a handful of times. The rearrangement uses TRBV9 and TRBJ2-1; TRBD2 matches at 13 bases. The length of the CDR3 is 17 residues. V lost 3 bases to trimming and J lost 5 bases; unmatched junction nucleotides: 8. The germline gives CDR1 SGDLS, CDR2 YYNGEE. The CDR3 reads CASSAKPGLAGDNEQFF. The CDR3 DNA reads TGTGCCAGCAGCGCTAAGCCCGGACTAGCGGGGGACAATGAGCAGTTCTTC.

The sample holds a few counts of this clonotype. The chain carries TRBV28 and TRBJ2-5; TRBD2 agrees at 14 bases. Germline CDR1 is MDHEN and CDR2 is SYDVKM. The CDR3 runs to 17 residues. Trimming took 6 bases from V and 4 from J; bases not matched to a gene: 10. CDR3 loop: CASRTTSGGVVGETQYF. The CDR3 region has the DNA TGTGCCAGCAGGACGACTAGCGGGGGGGTGGTCGGAGAGACCCAGTACTTC. The complete variable domain, with remaining parts taken from reference TRBV28 and TRBJ2-5, reads DVKVTQSSRYLVKRTGEKVFLECVQDMDHENMFWYRQDPGLGLRLIYFSYDVKMKEKGDIPEGYSVSREKKERFSLILESASTNQTSMYLCASRTTSGGVVGETQYFGPGTRLLVL.

This chain uses TRBV3-1 with TRBJ1-5; 7 bases are a match to TRBD1. The CDR3 is 15 amino acids. Per germline, CDR1 LGHDT and CDR2 YNNKEL (reference sequence). The V segment lost 4 bases and the J segment 0 bases; nucleotides outside the gene matches: 3. The CDR3 DNA is TGTGCCAGCAGCCCGACAGGGAATAGCAATCAGCCCCAGCATTTT. Its translation is CASSPTGNSNQPQHF.

This chain links TRBV20-1 with TRBJ2-1; D gene unclear. This CDR3 comprises 12 residues. Germline values: CDR1 DFQATT, CDR2 SNEGSKA (reference sequence). Trimming stripped 3 bases from V and 5 bases from J, with 8 bases between. The CDR3 DNA reads TGCAGTGCTAGTCGAGCACACAATGAGCAGTTCTTC. This sequence encodes CSASRAHNEQFF.

The chain uses TRBV5-1 and TRBJ2-1; 10 bases match TRBD1. In germline, CDR1 is SGHRS, CDR2 YFSETQ. J lost 7 bases, V lost 1 base, and 8 bases had no gene match. This CDR3 has 16 amino acids. CDR3 sequence reads: CASSLFAGTGENEQFF. DNA for the CDR3: TGCGCCAGCAGCTTGTTTGCAGGGACAGGGGAAAATGAGCAGTTCTTC.

The chain recombines TRBV20-1 with TRBJ2-7; D possibly matches TRBD1 or TRBD2 (6 bases each). Trimming shortened V by 3 bases and J by 2 bases, and 11 bases separated the two germline ends. The germline V gene has CDR1 DFQATT and CDR2 SNEGSKA (reference sequence). CDR3 length equals 13 residues. The CDR3 spells CSARRGEPYEQYF. CDR3 coding DNA: TGCAGTGCTAGGAGGGGGGAACCCTACGAGCAGTACTTC.